This record covers a single T cell receptor beta chain. The data belong to a study of T cells expressing NK-cell markers. Germline assignment: CDR1 MNHNS and CDR2 SASEGT. This CDR3 is built from 16 residues. TCRdb reanalyzed the 5' RACE reads and collapses them to one entry per CDR3 protein, without DNA. Here the sample table reports fewer than 400,000 distinct CDR3 sequences. The chain is built from TRBV6-1 and TRBJ2-1; TCRdb's assignment of TRBD2 cannot be checked, as there is no DNA. Sequencing was done on a sample of blood T cells: a sorted CD56 or NKG2C T cell subset, CD4+ or CD8+ T cells, or bulk PBMC T cells (not recorded which). The source of this sequence is a woman in her 50s in good health. The CDR3 loop reads CASSEAATSGYNEQFF.